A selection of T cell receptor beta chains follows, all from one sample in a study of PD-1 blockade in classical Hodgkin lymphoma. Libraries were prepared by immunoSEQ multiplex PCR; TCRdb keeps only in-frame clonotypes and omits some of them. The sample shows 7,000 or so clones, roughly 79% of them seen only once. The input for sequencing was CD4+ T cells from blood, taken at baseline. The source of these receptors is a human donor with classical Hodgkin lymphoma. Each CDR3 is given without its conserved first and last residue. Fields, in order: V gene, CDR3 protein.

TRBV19 ASSDKGETQY
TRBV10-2 ASSKTGPNQYEQY
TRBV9 ASSPNWSYEQY
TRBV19 ASSIFVGRTETQY
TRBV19 ASKETGAGGFDDKV
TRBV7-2 ASSTRGTSSGELF
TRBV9 ASSVVDRDNEQF
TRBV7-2 ASSSSGRASDTQY
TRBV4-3 ASRAAAKQGGGANVLT
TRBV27 ASSPSLAGGDNEQF
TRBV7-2 ASSNGPTELGNTGELF
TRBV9 ASSVDLADTQY
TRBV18 ASSPHNSGNTIY
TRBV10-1 ASSESVGRNEKLF
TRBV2 ASSERGGANTGELF
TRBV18 ASSPLGGFNEKLF
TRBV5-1 ASSLAQDNSPLH
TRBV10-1 ASSLQRLDTQY
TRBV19 ASSLKGRVTEAF
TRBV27 ASSLLGEVNSPLH
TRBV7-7 ASSSGVGGAETQY
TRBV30 AWSVGLAVEQY
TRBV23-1 ASSQFRVQSNEKLF
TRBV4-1 ASSQAVQETQY
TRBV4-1 ASSPVAGRTDTQY
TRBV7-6 ASSLDPSGRNEQF
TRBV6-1 ASRTGGSETQY
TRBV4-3 ASSQDLRSTGELF